The 5 T cell receptor beta chains presented below share a single source sample, sequenced in a study of cytomegalovirus exposure and HLA in healthy donors. PCR involved 60 Vbeta and 13 Jbeta primers. Method: immunoSEQ multiplex PCR; TCRdb's copy keeps in-frame clones and lacks some. The data show approximately 76,000 clones, around 80% seen once. The sequencing input was PBMCs. Source of these receptors: a man aged 30-40 years in good health and CMV-seronegative.

This clone has more than one count but fewer than ten. This chain connects TRBV5-1 to TRBJ2-7; 7 positions agree with TRBD2. Germline CDR1 is SGHRS and CDR2 is YFSETQ. J was trimmed by 5 bases and V by 4 bases; bases with no gene match: 6. The CDR3 has 13 amino acids. The CDR3 bases are TGCGCCAGCAGCCCCCGGGCGGGGGACGAGCAGTACTTC. Translation gives CASSPRAGDEQYF.

The gene calls are TRBV5-1 and TRBJ2-1; 14 positions match TRBD2. Germline lookup yields CDR1 SGHRS and CDR2 YFSETQ. V was clipped by 4 bases and J by 8 bases; unmatched bases: 11. This CDR3 has 17 amino acids. The CDR3 protein is CASSPKGGLAGEDEQFF. The CDR3 DNA follows: TGCGCCAGCAGCCCCAAGGGGGGACTAGCGGGGGAGGATGAGCAGTTCTTC.

This sequence joins TRBV7-3 and TRBJ2-5; D might be TRBD2 (7 bases). Looked up from germline, CDR1 is SGHTA and CDR2 is FQGTGA. Trimming shortened V by 2 bases and J by 5 bases, and 15 bases separated the two germline ends. CDR3 size: 15 residues. The CDR3 region is CASSLGWGGEETQYF. The DNA for the CDR3 is TGTGCCAGCAGCTTAGGTTGGGGGGGCGAGGAGACCCAGTACTTC.

This clone was counted between two and nine times. The chain couples TRBV5-1 to TRBJ1-3; D gene ambiguous. Trimming removed 5 bases at V and 0 bases at J, with 6 bases between. This CDR3 contains 13 residues. CDR1 is SGHRS, CDR2 YFSETQ, per germline. This CDR3 reads CASRGLSGNTIYF. The CDR3 DNA sequence: TGCGCCAGCAGGGGCCTCTCTGGAAACACCATATATTTT.

The CDR3 nucleotides read TGCGCCAGCACACTATCTAGCGGGAGGGCCGAGGAGACCCAGTACTTC. Translating gives CASTLSSGRAEETQYF. The chain employs TRBV5-1 and TRBJ2-5; 12 nucleotides align to TRBD2. V lost 6 bases to trimming and J lost 5 bases; unmatched junction nucleotides: 11. Per the germline V gene, CDR1 is SGHRS and CDR2 is YFSETQ. The CDR3 covers 16 residues. The variable domain in full, with the rest retrieved from reference TRBV5-1 and TRBJ2-5, is KAGVTQTPRYLIKTRGQQVTLSCSPISGHRSVSWYQQTPGQGLQFLFEYFSETQRNKGNFPGRFSGRQFSNSRSEMNVSTLELGDSALYLCASTLSSGRAEETQYFGPGTRLLVL.